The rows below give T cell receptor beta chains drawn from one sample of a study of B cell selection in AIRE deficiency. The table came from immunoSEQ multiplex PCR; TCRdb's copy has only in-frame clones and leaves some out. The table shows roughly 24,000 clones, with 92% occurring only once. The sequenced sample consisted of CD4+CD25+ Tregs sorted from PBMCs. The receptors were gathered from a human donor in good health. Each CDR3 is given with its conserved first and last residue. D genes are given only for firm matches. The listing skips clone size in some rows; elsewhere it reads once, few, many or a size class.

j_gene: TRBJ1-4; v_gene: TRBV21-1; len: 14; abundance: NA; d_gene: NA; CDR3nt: TGTGCCAGCAGCCGGGGCAGTTGTAATGAAAAACTGTTTTTT; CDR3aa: CASSRGSCNEKLFF
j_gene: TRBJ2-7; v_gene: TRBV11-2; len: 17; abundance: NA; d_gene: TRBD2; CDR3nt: TGTGCCAGCAGCCCGCCCCTCGGGACTAGCGGGGCCCTGGAGCAGTACTTC; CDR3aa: CASSPPLGTSGALEQYF
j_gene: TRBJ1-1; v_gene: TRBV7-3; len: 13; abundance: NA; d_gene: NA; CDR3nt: TGTGCCAGCAGCTTGGCTCCGAACACTGAAGCTTTCTTT; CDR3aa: CASSLAPNTEAFF
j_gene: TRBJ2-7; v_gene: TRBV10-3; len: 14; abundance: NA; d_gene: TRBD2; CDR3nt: TGTGCCATCAGTGAGTATACGGGAGGGAACGAGCAGTACTTC; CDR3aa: CAISEYTGGNEQYF
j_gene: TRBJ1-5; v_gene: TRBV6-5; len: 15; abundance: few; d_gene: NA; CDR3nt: TGTGCCAGCAGTCGAATACGGGGGATCAATCAGCCCCAGCATTTT; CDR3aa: CASSRIRGINQPQHF
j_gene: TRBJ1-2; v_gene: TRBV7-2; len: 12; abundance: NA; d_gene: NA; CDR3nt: TGTGCCAGCAGCTTATGGCTTTATGGCTACACCTTC; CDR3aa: CASSLWLYGYTF
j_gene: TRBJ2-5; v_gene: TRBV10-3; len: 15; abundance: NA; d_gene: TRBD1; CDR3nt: TGTGCCATCAGTGAGGGCAGGGGGCGCGAAGAGACCCAGTACTTC; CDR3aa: CAISEGRGREETQYF
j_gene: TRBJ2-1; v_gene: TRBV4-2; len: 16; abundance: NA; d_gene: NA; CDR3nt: TGTGCCAGCAGCCAAGAAGGACAGCTAACCTACAATGAGCAGTTCTTC; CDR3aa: CASSQEGQLTYNEQFF
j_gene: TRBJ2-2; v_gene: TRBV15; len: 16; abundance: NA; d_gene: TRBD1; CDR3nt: TGTGCCACCAGCAGACCCGGGACAGCGAACACCGGGGAGCTGTTTTTT; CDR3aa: CATSRPGTANTGELFF
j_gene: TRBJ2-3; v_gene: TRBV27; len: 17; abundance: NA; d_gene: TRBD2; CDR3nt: TGTGCCAGCAGTTTATCGATTCGCGGGGGGATCACAGATACGCAGTATTTT; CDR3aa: CASSLSIRGGITDTQYF
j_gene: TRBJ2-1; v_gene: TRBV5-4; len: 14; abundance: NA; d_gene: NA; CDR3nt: TGTGCCAGCAGCTTGGCGACGGTTTACAATGAGCAGTTCTTC; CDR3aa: CASSLATVYNEQFF
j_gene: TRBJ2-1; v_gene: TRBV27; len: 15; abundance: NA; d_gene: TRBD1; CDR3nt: TGTGCCAGCAGTCCCAGGACAGGGTCCTACAATGAGCAGTTCTTC; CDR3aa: CASSPRTGSYNEQFF
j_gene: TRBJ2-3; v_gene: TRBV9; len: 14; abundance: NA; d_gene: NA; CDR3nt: TGTGCCAGCAGCGTCCGGGACAGCACAGATACGCAGTATTTT; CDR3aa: CASSVRDSTDTQYF
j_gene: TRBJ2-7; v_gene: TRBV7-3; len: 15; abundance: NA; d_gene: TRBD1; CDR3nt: TGTGCCAGCAGACAGGGACAGGGGGGATCCTACGAGCAGTACTTC; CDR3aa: CASRQGQGGSYEQYF
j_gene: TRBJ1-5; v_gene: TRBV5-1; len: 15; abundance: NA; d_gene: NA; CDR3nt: TGCGCCAGCAGCTTGGAGGGGTATAGCAATCAGCCCCAGCATTTT; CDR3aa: CASSLEGYSNQPQHF
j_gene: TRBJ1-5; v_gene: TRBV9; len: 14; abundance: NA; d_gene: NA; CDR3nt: TGTGCCAGCAGCGTAGAAGGCTCTGGGCAGCCCCAGCATTTT; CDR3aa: CASSVEGSGQPQHF
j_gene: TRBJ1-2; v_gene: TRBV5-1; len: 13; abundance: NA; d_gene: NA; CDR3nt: TGCGCCAGCAGCTTGAGAGGGGTAGATGGCTACACCTTC; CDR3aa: CASSLRGVDGYTF
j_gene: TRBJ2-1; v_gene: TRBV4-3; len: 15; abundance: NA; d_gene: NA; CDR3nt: TGCGCCAGCAGCCAAGATCGGGACATGTACAATGAGCAGTTCTTC; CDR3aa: CASSQDRDMYNEQFF
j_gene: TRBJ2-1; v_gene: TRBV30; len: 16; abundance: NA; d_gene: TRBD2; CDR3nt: TGTGCCTGGAGTGTACCTGGACTAGCGAGGGACAATGAGCAGTTCTTC; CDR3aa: CAWSVPGLARDNEQFF
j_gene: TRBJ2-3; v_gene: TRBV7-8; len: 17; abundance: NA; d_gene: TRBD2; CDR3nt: TGTGCCAGCAGCTTAATTGAGCGGGGGGGGCCGGCAGATACGCAGTATTTT; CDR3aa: CASSLIERGGPADTQYF
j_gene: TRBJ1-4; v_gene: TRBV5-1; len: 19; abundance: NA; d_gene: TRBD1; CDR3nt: TGCGCCAGCAGCTCCGGGACAGGGGGCGGGTATCAACTAAATGAAAAACTGTTTTTT; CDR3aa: CASSSGTGGGYQLNEKLFF
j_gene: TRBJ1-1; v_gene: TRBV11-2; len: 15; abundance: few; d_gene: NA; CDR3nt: TGTGCCAGCAGCCCTGTGGGGGGCGCGGTGACTGAAGCTTTCTTT; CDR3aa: CASSPVGGAVTEAFF
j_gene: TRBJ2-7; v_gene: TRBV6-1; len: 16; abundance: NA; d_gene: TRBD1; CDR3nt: TGTGCCAGCAGTGAACCATTATCCGGGACAGGGCGCGAGCAGTACTTC; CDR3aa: CASSEPLSGTGREQYF
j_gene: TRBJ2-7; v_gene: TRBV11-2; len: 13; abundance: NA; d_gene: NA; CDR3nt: TGTGCCAGCAGCTTATTCAGGGGAGGAGAGCAGTACTTC; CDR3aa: CASSLFRGGEQYF
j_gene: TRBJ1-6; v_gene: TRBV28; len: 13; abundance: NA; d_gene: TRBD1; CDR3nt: TGTGCCAGCATCGGGACAGGTGTCTCACCCCTCCACTTT; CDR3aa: CASIGTGVSPLHF
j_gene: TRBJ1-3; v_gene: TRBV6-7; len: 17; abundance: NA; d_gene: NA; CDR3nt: TGTGCCAGCAGTTGCCGGCGGGTGGTAGACTCTGGAAACACCATATATTTT; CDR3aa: CASSCRRVVDSGNTIYF
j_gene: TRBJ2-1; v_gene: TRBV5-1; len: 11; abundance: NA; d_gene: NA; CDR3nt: TGCGCCAGCTTCTCTCAAGATGAGCAGTTCTTC; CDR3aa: CASFSQDEQFF
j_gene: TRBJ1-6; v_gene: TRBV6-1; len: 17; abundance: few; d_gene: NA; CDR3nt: TGTGCCAGCAGTGAATTAGGGTCCGGTGTCAAATATTCACCCCTCCACTTT; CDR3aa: CASSELGSGVKYSPLHF
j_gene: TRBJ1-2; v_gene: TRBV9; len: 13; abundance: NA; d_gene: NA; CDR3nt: TGTGCCAGCAGCCCGATGGAAGTCGGTGGCTACACCTTC; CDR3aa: CASSPMEVGGYTF
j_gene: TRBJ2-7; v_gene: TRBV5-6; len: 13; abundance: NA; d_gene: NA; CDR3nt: TGTGCCAGCAGCTCTACGGGCCCGTCCTTTTTGTACTTC; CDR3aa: CASSSTGPSFLYF
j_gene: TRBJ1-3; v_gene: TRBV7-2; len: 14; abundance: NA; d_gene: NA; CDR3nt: TGTGCCAGCAGCCCCCCGGGCTCTGGAAACACCATATATTTT; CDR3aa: CASSPPGSGNTIYF
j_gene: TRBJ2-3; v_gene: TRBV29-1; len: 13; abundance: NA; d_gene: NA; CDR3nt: TGCAGCGTTCGACTAGTTGTCGCAGATACGCAGTATTTT; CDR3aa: CSVRLVVADTQYF
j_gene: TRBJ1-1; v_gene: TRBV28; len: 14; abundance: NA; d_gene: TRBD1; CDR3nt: TGTGCCAGCAGTTTGGGGACAGGGGGGTTTGAAGCTTTCTTT; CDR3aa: CASSLGTGGFEAFF
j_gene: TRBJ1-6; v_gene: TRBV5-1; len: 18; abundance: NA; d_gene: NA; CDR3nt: TGCGCCAGCAGCTTGGGGAGGGGAGGAGGCGCGGGGAATTCACCCCTCCACTTT; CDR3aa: CASSLGRGGGAGNSPLHF
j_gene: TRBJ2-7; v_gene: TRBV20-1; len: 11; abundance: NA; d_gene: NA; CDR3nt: TGCAGTGCTATCAGAGAACACGAGCAGTACTTC; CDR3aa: CSAIREHEQYF
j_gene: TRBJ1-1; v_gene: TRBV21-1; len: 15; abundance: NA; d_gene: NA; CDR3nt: TGTGCCAGCAGCACCGACAGGGGGTTGAACACTGAAGCTTTCTTT; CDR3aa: CASSTDRGLNTEAFF
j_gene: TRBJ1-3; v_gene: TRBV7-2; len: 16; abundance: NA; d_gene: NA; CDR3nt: TGTGCCAGCAGCCCCGGTAGGGTATTCTCTGGAAACACCATATATTTT; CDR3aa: CASSPGRVFSGNTIYF
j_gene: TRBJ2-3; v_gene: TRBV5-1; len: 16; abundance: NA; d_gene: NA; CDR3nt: TGCGCCAGCAGCTTGATCAGGGGCGCCGGCACAGATACGCAGTATTTT; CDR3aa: CASSLIRGAGTDTQYF
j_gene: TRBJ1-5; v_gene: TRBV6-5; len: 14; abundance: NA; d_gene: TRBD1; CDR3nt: TGTGCCAGCAGTTACCTACAGGGGCGGCAGCCCCAGCATTTT; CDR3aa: CASSYLQGRQPQHF
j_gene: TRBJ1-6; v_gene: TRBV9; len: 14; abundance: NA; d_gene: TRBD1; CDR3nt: TGTGCCAGCAGCGTAAGGGACAGTAATTCACCCCTCCACTTT; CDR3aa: CASSVRDSNSPLHF
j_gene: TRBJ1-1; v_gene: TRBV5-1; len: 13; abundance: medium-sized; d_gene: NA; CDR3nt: TGCGCCAGCAGCTTACAGCTAGGCACTGAAGCTTTCTTT; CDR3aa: CASSLQLGTEAFF
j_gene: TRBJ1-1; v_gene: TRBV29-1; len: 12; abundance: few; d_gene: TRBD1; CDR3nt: TGCAGCGCTAGACAGGGGGTCACTGAAGCTTTCTTT; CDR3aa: CSARQGVTEAFF
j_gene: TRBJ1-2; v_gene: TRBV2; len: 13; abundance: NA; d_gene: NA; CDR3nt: TGTGCCAGCAGTGAAGCGGATACGGGCGGCTACACCTTC; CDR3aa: CASSEADTGGYTF
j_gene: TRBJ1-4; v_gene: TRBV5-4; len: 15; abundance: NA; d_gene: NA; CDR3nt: TGTGCCAGCAGCTTGGAGGGGAAAACTAATGAAAAACTGTTTTTT; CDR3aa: CASSLEGKTNEKLFF